These 20 T cell receptor beta chains came from one sample sequenced in a study of cytomegalovirus exposure and HLA in healthy donors. The PCR made use of 60 Vbeta and 13 Jbeta primers. Clones were sequenced by immunoSEQ multiplex PCR, and TCRdb holds only the in-frame ones, with some missing. The repertoire has over 70,000 clones, around 80% of them found once; the top ten carry around 2%. The specimen sequenced was PBMCs. Receptors were obtained from a man between 18 and 35 years old in good health and CMV-seronegative.

In this sample, this clone turned up a few times. V and J are TRBV5-5 and TRBJ1-5; D not certain. The ends were cut back, 4 bases at V and 2 bases at J, with 13 bases in the middle. Germline V lookup: CDR1 SGHKS, CDR2 YYEKEE (reference sequence). The CDR3 loop spans 15 amino acids. The CDR3 nucleotides read TGTGCCAGCAGCCCGACTAGTGTCGGCAATCAGCCCCAGCATTTT. Translation gives CASSPTSVGNQPQHF. Together with reference TRBV5-5 and TRBJ1-5, the CDR3 gives the full variable domain: DAGVTQSPTHLIKTRGQQVTLRCSPISGHKSVSWYQQVLGQGPQFIFQYYEKEERGRGNFPDRFSARQFPNYSSELNVNALLLGDSALYLCASSPTSVGNQPQHFGDGTRLSIL.

V gene TRBV5-4 combines with J gene TRBJ2-3; TRBD2 agrees at 7 bases. From germline, CDR1 is SGHNT and CDR2 YYREEE (reference sequence). There are 17 residues in the CDR3. Unmatched junction bases numbered 7, after V lost 0 bases and J lost 0 bases. CDR3: CASSLAGWGGSTDTQYF. The CDR3 DNA follows: TGTGCCAGCAGCTTGGCCGGCTGGGGGGGGAGCACAGATACGCAGTATTTT.

CDR3 DNA sequence: TGTGCCAGCAGTCCCCGACTAGCGGGGGTGGAAGAGACCCAGTACTTC. This gives the protein CASSPRLAGVEETQYF. The chain carries TRBV2 and TRBJ2-5; 12 nucleotides line up with TRBD2. The CDR3 is 16 amino acids. Germline CDR1 and CDR2: SNHLY and FYNNEI. V was pared by 5 bases and J by 3 bases, with 7 bases of the junction left unmatched.

This clone is a singleton in its sample. CDR3 sequence reads: CASSVTGAYEQYF. The CDR3 nucleotides are TGTGCCAGCAGCGTGACGGGAGCCTACGAGCAGTACTTC. This sequence joins TRBV9 and TRBJ2-7; D possibly corresponds to TRBD2 (6 bases). The CDR3 runs to 13 residues. Germline V gene data show CDR1 as SGDLS and CDR2 as YYNGEE. Trimming cost V 2 bases and J 2 bases, with 8 bases left between them.

The CDR3 nucleotides are TGTGCCAGCAGGACGGGACAGAACTCCTACGAGCAGTACTTC. It is translated as CASRTGQNSYEQYF. The chain recombines TRBV6-6 with TRBJ2-7; 7 bases are a match to TRBD1. This CDR3 has 14 amino acids. Losses at the gene ends were 6 bases for V and 0 bases for J; bases not matched to a gene: 5. Germline lookup yields CDR1 MNHNY and CDR2 SVGAGI (reference sequence).

The gene calls are TRBV30 and TRBJ1-5, with TRBD1 matching 7 bases. Per germline, CDR1 GTSNPN and CDR2 SVGIG (reference sequence). This CDR3 contains 14 residues. V gave up 5 bases and J gave up 0 bases; unmatched junction bases: 4. The CDR3 reads CAWSTGDSNQPQHF. The CDR3 coding sequence is TGTGCCTGGTCAACAGGGGATAGCAATCAGCCCCAGCATTTT.

The chain carries TRBV29-1 and TRBJ2-7, with 11 bases matching TRBD2. The CDR3 has 15 residues. Germline V gives CDR1 SQVTM, CDR2 ANQGSEA. The J segment lost 4 bases and the V segment lost 6 bases, leaving 11 bases of the junction unmatched. The chain's CDR3 is CSVATPSGGLYEQYF. The CDR3 coding sequence is TGCAGCGTCGCGACACCTAGCGGGGGGTTGTACGAGCAGTACTTC.

V gene TRBV5-4 combines with J gene TRBJ1-6; a weak D match, TRBD1 (6 bases). The CDR3 sequence is 14 residues long. The germline CDR1 and CDR2 sequences are SGHNT and YYREEE (reference sequence). The V and J ends lost 1 base and 8 bases respectively, with 10 bases between them. The CDR3 nucleotides are TGTGCCAGCAGCTTGACAGGGAGGGATTCACCCCTCCACTTT. It specifies CASSLTGRDSPLHF.

This clone appeared once. The rearrangement joins TRBV2 to TRBJ2-7, with D unresolved. Germline V CDR1 and CDR2: SNHLY, FYNNEI. V lost 5 bases to trimming and J lost 0 bases, with 17 bases between them. The CDR3 has 16 residues. The CDR3 sequence is CASSPAGTAGSYEQYF. In DNA, the CDR3 is TGTGCCAGCAGTCCAGCCGGAACAGCAGGCTCCTACGAGCAGTACTTC.

This chain links TRBV13 with TRBJ2-1, with TRBD2 identical over 8 bases. The CDR3 covers 15 residues. Germline V CDR1 and CDR2: PRHDT, FYEKMQ (reference sequence). V lost 4 bases to trimming and J lost 2 bases; unmatched junction nucleotides: 4. The CDR3 nucleotides are TGTGCCAGCAGCTCTAGCGGGCACCCCTACAATGAGCAGTTCTTC. It translates to CASSSSGHPYNEQFF.

This chain uses TRBV4-1 with TRBJ1-2; D remains ambiguous. Trimming removed 0 bases from V and 6 bases from J, with 14 bases in between. The CDR3 has 15 residues. Germline-derived CDR1 and CDR2 are MGHRA and YSYEKL. The DNA for the CDR3 is TGCGCCAGCAGCCAAGACACGGCAAGGGAGCATGGCTACACCTTC. Its translation: CASSQDTAREHGYTF.

The CDR3 spells CASSLIASNYGYTF. CDR3 DNA sequence: TGTGCCAGCAGCTTAATAGCCTCTAACTATGGCTACACCTTC. This rearrangement joins TRBV7-9 to TRBJ1-2, with no clear D. The CDR3 has 14 amino acids. V was pared by 2 bases and J by 0 bases, with 7 bases between. From germline, CDR1 is SEHNR and CDR2 FQNEAQ (reference sequence).

This clone has more than one count but fewer than ten. This chain uses TRBV5-8 with TRBJ1-4; TRBD1 aligns across 8 bases. Unmatched junction bases numbered 5, after V lost 2 bases and J lost 8 bases. The CDR3 covers 14 residues. The germline V gene encodes CDR1 SGHTS and CDR2 YDEGEE. The CDR3 region is CASSFETGVEKLFF. The CDR3 DNA follows: TGTGCCAGCAGCTTCGAGACAGGGGTGGAAAAACTGTTTTTT.

The rearrangement joins TRBV29-1 to TRBJ2-5; 7 bases agree with TRBD1. V dropped 5 bases and J dropped 5; count of bases not matched to a gene: 8. This CDR3 comprises 13 residues. The germline V gene encodes CDR1 SQVTM and CDR2 ANQGSEA. CDR3 nucleotide sequence: TGCAGCGTTCGTGAGGGGGCGGTGGAGACCCAGTACTTC. Amino acid sequence: CSVREGAVETQYF.

The chain combines TRBV13 with TRBJ2-7; 11 bases are a match to TRBD2. This CDR3 is built from 17 residues. Trimming removed 5 bases from V and 5 bases from J; junction bases left unmatched: 14. Germline V CDR1 and CDR2: PRHDT, FYEKMQ (reference sequence). CDR3 residues: CASSPPTGLAATHEQYF. The DNA for the CDR3 is TGTGCCAGCAGCCCTCCTACGGGACTAGCGGCGACTCACGAGCAGTACTTC.

V usage is TRBV27 and J usage is TRBJ1-1; D call uncertain. CDR3 length equals 15 residues. Germline V gives CDR1 MNHEY, CDR2 SMNVEV (reference sequence). The germline V and J ends were trimmed by 2 bases and 1 base, with 11 bases remaining between them. The chain's CDR3 is CASSLGPSWNTEAFF. The DNA for the CDR3 is TGTGCCAGCAGTTTAGGCCCGTCTTGGAACACTGAAGCTTTCTTT.

The chain joins TRBV6-6 to TRBJ2-7; 7 nucleotides match TRBD1. J lost 3 bases, V lost 6 bases, and 8 bases had no gene match. CDR1 MNHNY and CDR2 SVGAGI come from the germline V gene (reference sequence). This CDR3 contains 14 residues. The CDR3 coding sequence is TGTGCCAGCAGCCCCCCCGCAGGGGGCTACGAGCAGTACTTC. This sequence encodes CASSPPAGGYEQYF.

This sequence joins TRBV5-1 and TRBJ2-2, with D possibly being TRBD2 (7 bases). Germline CDR1 reads SGHRS; CDR2 reads YFSETQ. Trimming pared 5 bases from V and 2 bases from J, leaving 13 bases between. This CDR3 is 15 amino acids long. The chain's CDR3 is CASSRRGGNTGELFF. The CDR3 nucleotides read TGCGCCAGCAGTCGGAGGGGGGGCAACACCGGGGAGCTGTTTTTT.

The rearrangement uses TRBV6-1 and TRBJ2-2, with D perhaps TRBD1 (5 bases). The CDR3 runs to 14 residues. Trimming shortened V by 4 bases and J by 5 bases, and 11 bases separated the two germline ends. Per germline, CDR1 MNHNS and CDR2 SASEGT. The CDR3 is CASSAQDATGELFF. The CDR3 coding sequence is TGTGCCAGCAGTGCACAGGATGCAACCGGGGAGCTGTTTTTT.

The chain employs TRBV6-4 and TRBJ2-1; TRBD2 might be the D (5 bases). Germline V gene data show CDR1 as MRHNA and CDR2 as SNTAGT. V gave up 0 bases and J gave up 8 bases, with 11 bases separating them. CDR3 length: 14 residues. The CDR3 loop reads CASSDSGELDEQFF. The CDR3 nucleotides read TGTGCCAGCAGTGACTCCGGGGAACTCGATGAGCAGTTCTTC.